This TCR beta chain appears in the sequencing data of a study of shared clonotypes between healthy human individuals. Study-level points and caveats: A generally larger estimated richness was seen in naive subsets than in memory subsets. The sharing of 4% to 5.5% of naive CD4 clonotypes was seen across several donors.

Negatively enriched CD4+ T cells were divided by CD45RA into naive and memory. Germline V gives CDR1 SQVTM, CDR2 ANQGSEA. V shed 2 bases and J shed 3 bases, with 10 bases lying between them. CDR3 size: 13 residues. Of note for this clone: Antigen specificity is unknown.

Profiled with immunoSEQ multiplex PCR; TCRdb holds only in-frame clones, not every one. Here the sample spans 730,000 or so clones, about 78% being singletons. This TCR was sampled from a woman aged 25 to 39 in good health. The rearrangement uses TRBV29-1 and TRBJ1-1; unclear D gene. Material for sequencing was memory CD4+ T cells sorted from blood. The sample's subset: CD45RA-negative fraction. The CDR3 DNA follows: TGCAGCGTTGAATGGGTTGGCGACACTGAAGCTTTCTTT. Protein: CSVEWVGDTEAFF.